This TCR beta chain was retrieved from a study of blood T cells in healthy people across ages. For the study at large: For every two T cells, template switching captured about one barcoded beta molecule.

A sample-barcoded 5' primer and a J-beta primer mix were used in a second PCR of about 7 to 12 cycles. A template-switch adaptor containing 12 random nucleotides labeled each cDNA molecule. From the 5' RACE reads, TCRdb called clonotypes with MiXCR, one entry per CDR3 protein. The table shows around 990,000 distinct CDR3 sequences, with roughly 24% occurring only once. V lost 0 bases and J 4 bases, leaving 16 bases between the germline ends. The germline V gene encodes CDR1 SGHRS and CDR2 YFSETQ. The CDR3 has 16 amino acids. Study-wide results and caveats: Older age coincided with a roughly linear decline in TCR beta diversity per million T cells.

On this clonotype itself: Its antigen is currently unknown.

In addition, the sample was reused for a study of T cells of mothers and their children. As that report states: Whether pairs are related or unrelated, thymic selection shapes their TCR recombination output in much the same way.

This sequence joins TRBV5-1 and TRBJ1-1; D perhaps matches TRBD1 (6 bases). Material for sequencing was blood. The receptor comes from a girl aged 2-10 years in good health. DNA of the CDR3: TGCGCCAGCAGCTTGGCGGCAGTGGGGGGCAGCACTGAAGCTTTCTTT. The encoded protein is CASSLAAVGGSTEAFF.